A selection of T cell receptor beta chains follows, all from one sample in a study of cytomegalovirus exposure and HLA in healthy donors. This table comes from immunoSEQ multiplex PCR, and its TCRdb copy is limited to in-frame clones, with some not included. Seen here are 70,000 to 100,000 clones, around 82% observed once, and the top ten hold over 2%. Sequencing used PBMCs. These receptors came from a man younger than 35 in good health and CMV-seronegative. Both conserved end residues are part of each CDR3. Each record gives: V gene, D gene, clone size, J gene, CDR3 protein, CDR3 DNA. The D gene is left open where the match is weak. Some rows have no size entry. The others give once, few or many, or a class for an expanded clone.

V gene: TRBV7-8
D gene: TRBD1
clone size: -
J gene: TRBJ1-1
CDR3 protein: CASSLDRVATEAFF
CDR3 DNA: TGTGCCAGCAGCCTAGACAGGGTAGCAACTGAAGCTTTCTTT

V gene: TRBV5-1
D gene: -
clone size: -
J gene: TRBJ2-3
CDR3 protein: CASSQQSTDTQYF
CDR3 DNA: TGCGCCAGCAGCCAACAAAGCACAGATACGCAGTATTTT

V gene: TRBV5-8
D gene: TRBD1
clone size: -
J gene: TRBJ1-5
CDR3 protein: CASSLAGGNNQPQHF
CDR3 DNA: TGTGCCAGCAGCTTGGCAGGGGGCAACAATCAGCCCCAGCATTTT

V gene: TRBV10-3
D gene: -
clone size: -
J gene: TRBJ1-6
CDR3 protein: CAIQMEVNSPLHF
CDR3 DNA: TGTGCCATCCAGATGGAGGTAAATTCACCCCTCCACTTT

V gene: TRBV2
D gene: TRBD1
clone size: few
J gene: TRBJ1-6
CDR3 protein: CASGDRSSYNSPLHF
CDR3 DNA: TGTGCCAGTGGGGACAGAAGCTCCTATAATTCACCCCTCCACTTT

V gene: TRBV5-1
D gene: TRBD1
clone size: -
J gene: TRBJ1-6
CDR3 protein: CASSLEGTGDSPLHF
CDR3 DNA: TGCGCCAGCAGCTTGGAGGGGACAGGGGATTCACCCCTCCACTTT

V gene: TRBV6-1
D gene: -
clone size: -
J gene: TRBJ1-3
CDR3 protein: CASRDSSGNTIYF
CDR3 DNA: TGTGCCAGCAGGGACAGCTCTGGAAACACCATATATTTT

V gene: TRBV18
D gene: TRBD2
clone size: -
J gene: TRBJ2-1
CDR3 protein: CASSPPGGYGNEQFF
CDR3 DNA: TGTGCCAGCTCACCGCCGGGGGGGTATGGCAATGAGCAGTTCTTC

V gene: TRBV5-1
D gene: TRBD2
clone size: once
J gene: TRBJ2-3
CDR3 protein: CASSSGTSGGASSDTQYF
CDR3 DNA: TGCGCCAGCAGCTCCGGGACTAGCGGGGGGGCATCATCAGATACGCAGTATTTT

V gene: TRBV21-1
D gene: -
clone size: -
J gene: TRBJ1-1
CDR3 protein: CASSFRQVNTEAFF
CDR3 DNA: TGTGCCAGCAGCTTCCGACAGGTGAACACTGAAGCTTTCTTT

V gene: TRBV27
D gene: TRBD1
clone size: -
J gene: TRBJ2-7
CDR3 protein: CASSPTGTGIYEQYF
CDR3 DNA: TGTGCCAGCAGTCCGACCGGGACAGGGATCTACGAGCAGTACTTC

V gene: TRBV25-1
D gene: -
clone size: once
J gene: TRBJ2-2
CDR3 protein: CASSVLDSNTGELFF
CDR3 DNA: TGTGCCAGCAGTGTTCTGGACTCGAACACCGGGGAGCTGTTTTTT

V gene: TRBV7-3
D gene: TRBD1
clone size: once
J gene: TRBJ1-1
CDR3 protein: CASSSYRGTEAFF
CDR3 DNA: TGTGCCAGCAGCTCCTACAGGGGCACTGAAGCTTTCTTT

V gene: TRBV11-2
D gene: TRBD1
clone size: -
J gene: TRBJ1-6
CDR3 protein: CASRGQGAGSPLHF
CDR3 DNA: TGTGCCAGCAGGGGACAGGGGGCGGGTTCACCCCTCCACTTT

V gene: TRBV7-8
D gene: -
clone size: -
J gene: TRBJ2-7
CDR3 protein: CASSFDSPSYEQYF
CDR3 DNA: TGTGCCAGCAGCTTCGACAGCCCCTCCTACGAGCAGTACTTC

V gene: TRBV2
D gene: TRBD1
clone size: -
J gene: TRBJ1-1
CDR3 protein: CASSAPGTERSEAFF
CDR3 DNA: TGTGCCAGCAGTGCCCCCGGGACAGAAAGGTCTGAAGCTTTCTTT

V gene: TRBV6-5
D gene: -
clone size: -
J gene: TRBJ1-6
CDR3 protein: CASSYKGGRNSPLHF
CDR3 DNA: TGTGCCAGCAGTTATAAAGGGGGAAGGAATTCACCCCTCCACTTT

V gene: TRBV7-6
D gene: TRBD1
clone size: -
J gene: TRBJ1-6
CDR3 protein: CASSYAQGFNSPLHF
CDR3 DNA: TGTGCCAGCAGCTACGCACAGGGGTTTAATTCACCCCTCCACTTT

V gene: TRBV4-2
D gene: TRBD2
clone size: -
J gene: TRBJ2-7
CDR3 protein: CASSQEGLGSGGPYEQYF
CDR3 DNA: TGTGCCAGCAGCCAAGAAGGTTTGGGTAGCGGGGGGCCTTACGAGCAGTACTTC

V gene: TRBV11-2
D gene: -
clone size: -
J gene: TRBJ2-6
CDR3 protein: CASSYSQGSGANVLTF
CDR3 DNA: TGTGCCAGCAGTTATTCACAGGGTTCTGGGGCCAACGTCCTGACTTTC

V gene: TRBV7-7
D gene: -
clone size: -
J gene: TRBJ2-5
CDR3 protein: CASSPNWAGTFQETQYF
CDR3 DNA: TGTGCCAGCAGCCCCAATTGGGCAGGCACCTTCCAAGAGACCCAGTACTTC

V gene: TRBV10-3
D gene: -
clone size: -
J gene: TRBJ2-7
CDR3 protein: CAISERDTTYEQYF
CDR3 DNA: TGTGCCATCAGTGAGCGGGATACTACCTACGAGCAGTACTTC